This paragraph covers one T cell receptor beta chain sequence. The data were taken from a study of T cells after somatic rescue of genetic block. The repertoire was sequenced with immunoSEQ multiplex PCR; TCRdb's copy has only in-frame clones and lacks some. Of roughly 92,000 clones listed, 75% to 90% are singletons. The CDR3 totals 15 residues. The germline gives CDR1 MNHNS, CDR2 SASEGT. Trimming took 10 bases from V and 8 from J, leaving 27 bases between them. The specimen was peripheral blood mononuclear cells (PBMCs). The origin of this receptor is a woman under 30. The rearrangement joins TRBV6-1 to TRBJ2-7, with D perhaps matching TRBD2 (6 bases). Here the CDR3 reads CAIAHSGAGSDKQYF. As DNA, the CDR3 is TGTGCCATCGCCCATAGCGGAGCAGGGTCGGACAAGCAGTACTTC.